The 29 T cell receptor beta chains below come from one sample, sequenced in a study of Graves' ophthalmopathy and Graves' hyperthyroidism. Amplification targeted the TCR beta CDR3 regions, with RNA transcripts as the source material. Second-round multiplex PCR came after a first-round RT-PCR that employed HTBI primers. Each CDR3 protein is one row after TCRdb ran MiXCR on the multiplex PCR reads. The data show more than 550,000 distinct CDR3 sequences, about 41% seen once. The specimen was peripheral blood. The receptors here all came from an adult man with Graves' ophthalmopathy.

This sequence joins TRBV6-2 or TRBV6-3 and TRBJ1-1; D gene unclear. V lost 0 bases and J 1 base, leaving 15 bases between the germline ends. The CDR3 runs to 17 residues. Per the germline V gene, CDR1 is MNHEY and CDR2 is SVGEGT. CDR3 sequence: CASSYSDFPGGNTEAFF. CDR3 coding DNA: TGTGCCAGCAGTTACTCCGATTTTCCGGGCGGGAACACTGAAGCTTTCTTT.

This clonotype was counted many times. This rearrangement joins TRBV20-1 to TRBJ2-7; TRBD2 aligns across 7 bases. Unmatched junction bases numbered 7, after V lost 1 base and J lost 1 base. The CDR3 consists of 15 residues. Germline CDR1 and CDR2: DFQATT and SNEGSKA (reference sequence). The CDR3: CSARGGQAGSYEQYF. Written as DNA, the CDR3 is TGCAGTGCTAGAGGAGGACAAGCGGGGTCCTACGAGCAGTACTTC.

This clonotype occurred many times. The V gene is TRBV5-4, the J gene TRBJ2-7, with 8 bases identical to TRBD1. The V segment lost 4 bases and the J segment 6 bases; nucleotides outside the gene matches: 9. Germline CDR1 reads SGHNT; CDR2 reads YYREEE (reference sequence). CDR3 length: 14 amino acids. CDR3 nucleotides: TGTGCCAGCAGCCCCGGACAGGGCCGGGGCGAGCAGTACTTC. It codes for CASSPGQGRGEQYF. The full variable domain, with the rest looked up from reference TRBV5-4 and TRBJ2-7, is ETGVTQSPTHLIKTRGQQVTLRCSSQSGHNTVSWYQQALGQGPQFIFQYYREEENGRGNFPPRFSGLQFPNYSSELNVNALELDDSALYLCASSPGQGRGEQYFGPGTRLTVT.

This clonotype was recorded at least ten times. This rearrangement joins TRBV19 to TRBJ1-5, with 7 positions matching TRBD1. In germline, CDR1 is LNHDA, CDR2 SQIVND (reference sequence). Unmatched junction bases numbered 0, after V lost 7 bases and J lost 0 bases. The CDR3 length is 13 residues. CDR3 sequence reads: CASTGGSNQPQHF. Written as DNA, the CDR3 is TGTGCCAGTACAGGGGGTAGCAATCAGCCCCAGCATTTT.

This clonotype was seen repeatedly, ten times or more. The V call is TRBV25-1, the J call TRBJ1-2; the match to TRBD1 covers 10 bases. The CDR3 length is 13 residues. CDR1 and CDR2 (germline): MGHDK, SYGVNS. The V segment lost 4 bases and the J segment 6 bases; nucleotides outside the gene matches: 2. CDR3 loop: CASSVGTGDGYTF. The CDR3 DNA is TGTGCCAGCAGTGTCGGGACAGGGGATGGCTACACCTTC.

This clonotype came up once. The rearrangement joins TRBV29-1 to TRBJ1-2; D is perhaps TRBD1 (6 bases). V lost 4 bases, J lost 9 bases, and 15 bases lay in between. This CDR3 spans 12 amino acids. The germline V gene has CDR1 SQVTM and CDR2 ANQGSEA. The CDR3 region is CSVGWGANSYTF. CDR3 nucleotides: TGCAGCGTTGGGTGGGGGGCGAACAGCTACACCTTC.

The genes are TRBV7-3 and TRBJ2-7; 7 bases fit TRBD1. The J call may not be correct, given that the DNA end is closer to TRBJ2-1. The CDR3 runs to 13 residues. From germline, CDR1 is SGHTA and CDR2 FQGTGA. The CDR3 is CASSPTGANEQFF. CDR3 nucleotide sequence: TGTGCCAGCAGCCCTACAGGGGCGAATGAGCAGTTCTTC.

As regards this clonotype: A much larger clone lies one base from this, so it may be a read error. This chain connects TRBV10-3 to TRBJ1-6; TRBD1 aligns across 8 bases. The J segment lost 10 bases and the V segment lost 4 bases, leaving 9 bases of the junction unmatched. This CDR3 comprises 15 residues. Germline lookup yields CDR1 ENHRY and CDR2 SYGVKD. The CDR3 region has the DNA TGTGCCATCAGTGGAGGACAGGGCGACGGATCACCCCTCCACTTT. This translates into CAISGGQGDGSPLHF.

This clonotype was counted many times. The chain couples TRBV7-2 to TRBJ2-7; D is undetermined. This CDR3 comprises 14 residues. Germline V gene data show CDR1 as SGHTA and CDR2 as FQGNSA. With 0 bases removed from V and 0 bases from J, the gap between germline ends came to 6 bases. Here the CDR3 DNA reads TGTGCCAGCAGCTTAGCCGTAAGCTCCTACGAGCAGTACTTC. Encoded protein: CASSLAVSSYEQYF. The entire variable domain, with the rest obtained from reference TRBV7-2 and TRBJ2-7, is as follows: GAGVSQSPSNKVTEKGKDVELRCDPISGHTALYWYRQSLGQGLEFLIYFQGNSAPDKSGLPSDRFSAERTGGSVSTLTIQRTQQEDSAVYLCASSLAVSSYEQYFGPGTRLTVT.

Only a few counts were recorded for this clonotype. The chain is built from TRBV20-1 and TRBJ2-7; D possibly corresponds to TRBD2 (6 bases). CDR1 and CDR2 (germline): DFQATT, SNEGSKA (reference sequence). The CDR3 totals 16 residues. The V end was cut by 2 bases, the J end by 4 bases, with 21 bases between. CDR3 in amino acids: CSARTHSGGDRYEQYF. The CDR3 region has the DNA TGCAGTGCTAGAACCCATAGCGGAGGGGATCGGTACGAGCAGTACTTC.

At least ten counts were recorded for this clonotype. J is TRBJ2-7 and V is TRBV29-1; D could derive from TRBD1 or TRBD2 (6 bases each). The CDR3 runs to 11 residues. Germline V lookup: CDR1 SQVTM, CDR2 ANQGSEA. The V end lost 4 bases, the J end lost 9 bases, and 13 bases lay between the germline ends. The DNA of the CDR3 is TGCAGCGTTGTTTTTAGGGGGGTGCAGTACTTC. This encodes CSVVFRGVQYF.

The V call is TRBV12-3 or TRBV12-4, the J call TRBJ1-3; 7 bases are a match to TRBD1. The CDR3 length is 15 residues. V lost 4 bases to trimming and J lost 1 base; unmatched junction nucleotides: 4. CDR3: CASSSPTGSGNTIYF. DNA of the CDR3: TGTGCCAGCAGTTCCCCGACAGGGTCTGGAAACACCATATATTTT.

This chain connects TRBV9 to TRBJ2-5, with 7 nucleotides matching TRBD1. Germline-derived CDR1 and CDR2 are SGDLS and YYNGEE. J gave up 7 bases and V 5 bases, and 11 bases lay outside the gene matches. There are 14 residues in the CDR3. The CDR3 region is CASSTGTVRGTQYF. CDR3 coding DNA: TGTGCCAGCAGTACCGGGACAGTCAGGGGGACCCAGTACTTC.

This clonotype was picked up one time. The junction shows a germline mismatch at one end, possibly a read error. The gene calls are TRBV29-1 and TRBJ1-2; D perhaps matches TRBD1 (6 bases). The CDR3 totals 13 residues. Looked up from germline, CDR1 is SQVTM and CDR2 is ANQGSEA. DNA for the CDR3: TGCAGCGTTGAAGGGGGGGCTAACTATGGCTGCACCTTC. This gives the protein CSVEGGANYGCTF.

V gene TRBV9 combines with J gene TRBJ2-6; the D is unclear. Germline V gives CDR1 SGDLS, CDR2 YYNGEE. V was shortened by 2 bases and J by 1 base, with 7 bases between the two germline ends. The CDR3 is 15 amino acids. CDR3 DNA sequence: TGTGCCAGCAGCGTCTCCCGGTCTGGGGCCAACGTCCTGACTTTC. Amino acid sequence: CASSVSRSGANVLTF.

Notes on this clonotype: A much larger clone differs by one base, so this may be a read error. The CDR3 DNA reads TGCACCTCCTCCGAGGGGTTCGTTGTGTTCACGAACACTGAAGCTTTCTTT. Protein sequence: CTSSEGFVVFTNTEAFF. J is TRBJ1-1 and V is TRBV20-1; D may be TRBD1 (5 bases). Germline V gene lookup returns CDR1 DFQATT and CDR2 SNEGSKA (reference sequence). The CDR3 is 17 residues long.

Ten or more counts support this clonotype. This rearrangement joins TRBV5-1 to TRBJ1-6; no clear D. Germline V gene data show CDR1 as SGHRS and CDR2 as YFSETQ. The CDR3 sequence is 13 residues long. The ends were cut back, 6 bases at V and 10 bases at J, with 14 bases in the middle. The CDR3: CASTRGLGSPLHF. As DNA, the CDR3 is TGCGCCAGCACCCGAGGGTTAGGGTCACCCCTCCACTTT.

This clonotype was recorded at least ten times. V usage is TRBV7-2 and J usage is TRBJ1-6; 9 bases are shared with TRBD1. Looked up from germline, CDR1 is SGHTA and CDR2 is FQGNSA. With V trimmed by 4 bases and J by 5 bases, 18 bases remained unmatched. CDR3 length: 20 residues. The CDR3 DNA sequence: TGTGCCAGCAGCTATACCCCCGGCTCGGGACAGGGTCATCATAATTCACCCCTCCACTTT. Translating it yields CASSYTPGSGQGHHNSPLHF.

The rearrangement joins TRBV6-5 to TRBJ1-4; D remains unclear. CDR3 length equals 13 residues. V was shortened by 0 bases and J by 8 bases, with 7 bases between the two germline ends. Germline CDR1 and CDR2: MNHEY and SVGAGI. The CDR3 is CASSYSPGEKLFF. As DNA, the CDR3 is TGTGCCAGCAGTTACTCACCCGGGGAAAAACTGTTTTTT.

Concerning this clonotype itself: The junction shows a germline mismatch at one end, possibly a read error. The chain links TRBV2 to TRBJ2-6; TRBD1 is a possible D gene (8 bases). Germline V gene lookup returns CDR1 SNHLY and CDR2 FYNNEI. The CDR3 has 14 residues. Here the CDR3 reads CASSGTGGGNVLTF. DNA of the CDR3: TGTGCCAGCAGCGGAACAGGGGGGGGCAACGTCCTGACTTTC.

The CDR3 DNA is TGTGCCAGCAGTATGGGCACCTATGGCTACACCTTC. This codes for CASSMGTYGYTF. The chain combines TRBV11-1 with TRBJ1-2, with D hard to call. The germline V gene encodes CDR1 SGHAT and CDR2 FQDESV (reference sequence). This CDR3 spans 12 amino acids. Trimming shortened V by 6 bases and J by 4 bases, and 9 bases separated the two germline ends.

This clonotype has at least ten counts. J is TRBJ1-6 and V is TRBV7-2; TRBD1 aligns across 9 bases. Trimming removed 3 bases from V and 10 bases from J; junction bases left unmatched: 4. The CDR3 extends over 14 amino acids. The germline gives CDR1 SGHTA, CDR2 FQGNSA. The CDR3 spells CASSFNRGLSPLHF. The CDR3 bases are TGTGCCAGCAGCTTTAACAGGGGGCTGTCACCCCTCCACTTT.

Remarks on this clonotype: Possible read error: a much larger clone is one base away. The chain combines TRBV7-6 with TRBJ2-2; perhaps TRBD1 as D (6 bases). The V gene's germline CDR1 is SGHVS and CDR2 FNYEAQ. Deletions cut 5 bases from V and 0 bases from J, with 19 bases between. This CDR3 has 18 amino acids. For the CDR3, the DNA is TGTGCCAGCAGCCTCGACCTGGGGGACAACTCGAACACCGGGGAGCTGTTTTTT. Translated, it gives CASSLDLGDNSNTGELFF.

This clonotype was recorded many times. The chain couples TRBV7-2 to TRBJ1-2; D might be TRBD1 (6 bases). The CDR3 is made up of 13 amino acids. CDR1 is SGHTA and CDR2 is FQGNSA in the germline V gene. Trimming left V 0 bases short and J 6 bases short, with 8 bases between. The CDR3 protein is CASSLAKGDGYTF. The CDR3 region has the DNA TGTGCCAGCAGCTTAGCGAAGGGGGATGGCTACACCTTC.

The chain joins TRBV30 to TRBJ2-2; D perhaps matches TRBD1 (6 bases). The CDR3 loop spans 14 amino acids. Trimming took off 8 bases at V and 7 bases at J, with 20 bases between the two ends. Germline V gives CDR1 GTSNPN, CDR2 SVGIG (reference sequence). CDR3 amino acids: CAGSGTPTGGELFF. Here the CDR3 DNA reads TGTGCCGGATCCGGGACACCGACCGGCGGGGAGCTGTTTTTT.

This clonotype was seen ten or more times. The J gene is TRBJ1-5, the V gene TRBV6-1; D possibly corresponds to TRBD1 (5 bases). The CDR3 sequence is 14 residues long. Trimming cost V 6 bases and J 6 bases, with 15 bases left between them. CDR1 MNHNS and CDR2 SASEGT come from the germline V gene. This CDR3 is CASRAGRGGQPQHF. The CDR3 DNA reads TGTGCCAGCAGGGCAGGAAGGGGTGGTCAGCCCCAGCATTTT.

Many counts were recorded for this clonotype. The rearrangement links TRBV29-1 to TRBJ1-1; D might be TRBD1 (5 bases). From germline, CDR1 is SQVTM and CDR2 ANQGSEA. This CDR3 region has 12 residues. Trimming shortened V by 4 bases and J by 4 bases, and 10 bases separated the two germline ends. The chain's CDR3 is CSVGREATEAFF. CDR3 nucleotide sequence: TGCAGCGTTGGCAGGGAGGCCACTGAAGCTTTCTTT.

This clonotype was observed at least ten times. The chain couples TRBV7-9 to TRBJ1-5; no reliable D call. CDR3 length: 14 residues. CDR1 SEHNR and CDR2 FQNEAQ come from the germline V gene (reference sequence). V was pared by 1 base and J by 1 base, with 5 bases between. Here the CDR3 reads CASSLGNSNQPQHF. DNA for the CDR3: TGTGCCAGCAGCTTAGGGAACAGCAATCAGCCCCAGCATTTT.

This chain links TRBV18 with TRBJ1-5; TRBD1 agrees at 7 bases. This CDR3 contains 14 residues. The germline gives CDR1 KGHSH, CDR2 LQKENI. Losses at the gene ends were 5 bases for V and 3 bases for J; bases not matched to a gene: 4. CDR3 sequence reads: CASSRDSFNQPQHF. The CDR3 nucleotides are TGTGCCAGCTCAAGGGACAGTTTCAATCAGCCCCAGCATTTT.